Listed below are T cell receptor beta chains from one sample, sequenced in a study of blood T cells in healthy people across ages. TCRdb itself ran the 5' RACE reads through MiXCR, one entry per CDR3 protein. The sample has approximately 2,000,000 distinct CDR3 sequences, approximately 39% seen once; the top ten hold 23%. The sample consisted of blood. The source of these receptors is a human donor in good health. The CDR3 runs from the conserved cysteine through the conserved F or W. A D gene is named only where the DNA matches it firmly. Only part of the rows carry a size: once, few, many, or a class if the clone is expanded.

d_gene,v_gene,abundance,len,j_gene,CDR3nt,CDR3aa
NA,TRBV4-1,NA,14,TRBJ1-1,TGCGCCAGCAGCCCGATAGGACAGCGAACTGAAGCTTTCTTT,CASSPIGQRTEAFF
NA,TRBV18,NA,12,TRBJ1-2,TGTGCCAGCTCACCTGACATGAGGAGCTACACCTTC,CASSPDMRSYTF
NA,TRBV5-1,few,15,TRBJ2-1,TGCGCCAGCAGCTTGGAACAGGGAGCCTTCAATGAGCAGTTCTTC,CASSLEQGAFNEQFF
TRBD2,TRBV5-1,NA,15,TRBJ2-1,TGCGCCAGCAGCGCAGCGGGGGGGTTATACAATGAGCAGTTCTTC,CASSAAGGLYNEQFF
TRBD1,TRBV20-1,NA,15,TRBJ1-1,TGCAGTGCTAGCTTAACAGGGGCATTAACTACTGAAGCCTTCTTT,CSASLTGALTTEAFF
TRBD2,TRBV6-5,few,16,TRBJ2-1,TGTGCCAGCAATCGAGGGCTAGCGGGTACCTACAATGAGCAGTTCTTC,CASNRGLAGTYNEQFF
NA,TRBV6-2/TRBV6-3,NA,15,TRBJ2-7,TGTGCCAGCAGGCTGAGGGTGTCAGGGTCCTACGAGCAGTACTTC,CASRLRVSGSYEQYF
NA,TRBV29-1,few,14,TRBJ1-1,TGCAGCGCAATGGGGGAGGGGATGAACACTGAAGCTTTCTTT,CSAMGEGMNTEAFF
NA,TRBV4-1,few,15,TRBJ1-2,TGCGCCAGCAGCCAAGTGGAACAGGCCCCCTATGGCTACACCTTC,CASSQVEQAPYGYTF
NA,TRBV20-1,many,14,TRBJ1-2,TGCAGTGCTCCCACCCGGACAGCCCATGATGGCTACACCTTC,CSAPTRTAHDGYTF
NA,TRBV10-2,NA,14,TRBJ1-5,TGCGCCAGCAGTGAGGGTGAAAGCAATCAGCCCCAGCATTTT,CASSEGESNQPQHF